Listed here are 9 T cell receptor beta chains from one sample, sequenced in a study of a mutant IDH1 vaccine in newly diagnosed glioma. Generated by immunoSEQ multiplex PCR, the TCRdb table keeps only in-frame clones and is missing some. The profile covers about 54,000 clones, with approximately 81% appearing a single time and 3.5% to 5% taken by the ten largest. These receptors lack a known antigen. The time point denotes: week 35, safety follow-up. Each dose of the vaccine consisted of 300 ug of mutant IDH1 20-mer peptide, with topical imiquimod. This material consisted of PBMCs, taken from a glioma patient whose treatment included an IDH1 peptide vaccine. All receptors come from a woman under 30 with glioma.

The chain combines TRBV7-9 with TRBJ2-2; maybe TRBD1 (6 bases). Germline CDR1 reads SEHNR; CDR2 reads FQNEAQ (reference sequence). The CDR3 consists of 13 residues. The V and J ends lost 5 bases and 6 bases respectively, with 10 bases between them. The CDR3 protein is CASSPRTAGELFF. In DNA form, the CDR3 reads TGTGCCAGCAGCCCCAGGACAGCCGGGGAGCTGTTTTTT. The full variable domain, completed using reference TRBV7-9 and TRBJ2-2, is DTGVSQNPRHKITKRGQNVTFRCDPISEHNRLYWYRQTLGQGPEFLTYFQNEAQLEKSRLLSDRFSAERPKGSFSTLEIQRTEQGDSAMYLCASSPRTAGELFFGEGSRLTVL.

The CDR3 nucleotides are TGTGCCAGCAGCTTACGCCGGACAGGGCTTGTTGGCTACACCTTC. Translation gives CASSLRRTGLVGYTF. V and J are TRBV7-2 and TRBJ1-2; TRBD1 agrees at 8 bases. The CDR3 runs to 15 residues. Germline values: CDR1 SGHTA, CDR2 FQGNSA. The J segment lost 7 bases and the V segment lost 2 bases, leaving 9 bases of the junction unmatched.

The rearrangement joins TRBV19 to TRBJ1-2; no definite D call. Germline loops: CDR1 LNHDA, CDR2 SQIVND (reference sequence). This CDR3 region has 15 residues. The germline V and J ends were trimmed by 3 bases and 4 bases, with 15 bases remaining between them. The DNA for the CDR3 is TGTGCCAGTAGTATCTTGGTTGGGCAGAGCTATGGCTACACCTTC. Translating gives CASSILVGQSYGYTF. Looking up the rest from reference TRBV19 and TRBJ1-2 gives the full variable domain: DGGITQSPKYLFRKEGQNVTLSCEQNLNHDAMYWYRQDPGQGLRLIYYSQIVNDFQKGDIAEGYSVSREKKESFPLTVTSAQKNPTAFYLCASSILVGQSYGYTFGSGTRLTVV.

This chain connects TRBV18 to TRBJ1-2; 9 bases are a match to TRBD1. The germline V gene has CDR1 KGHSH and CDR2 LQKENI. The CDR3 is 16 amino acids. The V segment lost 3 bases and the J segment 4 bases; nucleotides outside the gene matches: 9. The CDR3 DNA sequence: TGTGCCAGCTCACCGTCTGGGACAGGGACGTCCTATGGCTACACCTTC. Translated, it gives CASSPSGTGTSYGYTF.

CDR3 in DNA: TGTGCCAGCAGCAAGAAACAGGGGGTTGGAACAGATACGCAGTATTTT. This gives the protein CASSKKQGVGTDTQYF. The rearrangement joins TRBV6-6 to TRBJ2-3; 8 bases line up with TRBD1. This CDR3 is 16 amino acids long. Germline CDR1 is MNHNY and CDR2 is SVGAGI (reference sequence). The ends lost 6 bases at V and 3 bases at J; junction bases unmatched: 11.

The chain uses TRBV5-5 and TRBJ2-7, with 9 bases aligning to TRBD1. The CDR3 has 15 amino acids. The junction had 7 bases not matched to a gene; V was cut back by 2 bases and J by 4 bases. Germline V gene lookup returns CDR1 SGHKS and CDR2 YYEKEE (reference sequence). The CDR3 DNA reads as TGTGCCAGCAGCTTCCCGGGACAGGGTATATACGAGCAGTACTTC. It is translated as CASSFPGQGIYEQYF.

This chain's CDR3 is CASSLGGLDEQFF. As DNA, the CDR3 is TGTGCCAGCAGCTTAGGGGGCCTCGATGAGCAGTTCTTC. This sequence joins TRBV13 and TRBJ2-1; no definite D call. Trimming left V 0 bases short and J 8 bases short, with 8 bases between. CDR1 is PRHDT and CDR2 is FYEKMQ in the germline V gene (reference sequence). This CDR3 has 13 residues.

The chain carries TRBV7-9 and TRBJ2-5; 7 positions agree with TRBD1. This CDR3 contains 18 residues. V shed 4 bases and J 5 bases; nucleotides not matched to a gene: 19. From germline, CDR1 is SEHNR and CDR2 FQNEAQ (reference sequence). The CDR3, as DNA: TGTGCCAGCAGCTCTACAGGGGTCCCGGAATTGGGGTACGAGACCCAGTACTTC. It translates to CASSSTGVPELGYETQYF.

The chain uses TRBV4-1 and TRBJ2-7; TRBD1 matches at 8 bases. The CDR3 extends over 13 amino acids. CDR1 and CDR2 from the germline V gene are MGHRA and YSYEKL. The V segment lost 2 bases and the J segment 6 bases; nucleotides outside the gene matches: 3. CDR3 coding DNA: TGCGCCAGCAGCCAACCGACAGGGGTCGAGCAGTACTTC. Amino acid sequence: CASSQPTGVEQYF.